A single sample gave rise to the 4 T cell receptor beta chains below, sequenced in a study of T cells in Graves' hyperthyroidism and ophthalmopathy. Amplified TCR beta CDR3 regions derived from RNA transcripts. The HTBI primer set drove a first-round RT-PCR of the TCR CDR3. TCRdb passed the multiplex PCR reads through MiXCR, listing each CDR3 protein once. In the table there are roughly 720,000 distinct CDR3 sequences, around a sixth of which are singletons. Sequencing input: blood. Every receptor here comes from a man aged 45-60 years with Graves' hyperthyroidism.

This clonotype has only a few counts. The genes are TRBV14 and TRBJ1-4; D remains unclear. The germline CDR1 and CDR2 sequences are SGHDN and FVKESK. This CDR3 has 13 amino acids. V lost 2 bases to trimming and J lost 5 bases, with 6 bases between them. The CDR3 reads CASSQRRNEKLFF. The CDR3 nucleotides are TGTGCCAGCAGCCAAAGAAGAAATGAAAAACTGTTTTTT.

This clonotype was recorded a few times. The chain couples TRBV28 to TRBJ2-3; no definite D call. This CDR3 is 13 amino acids long. Trimming took 2 bases from V and 4 from J, leaving 7 bases between them. Germline-derived CDR1 and CDR2 are MDHEN and SYDVKM. CDR3 protein: CASSLPPPDTQYF. CDR3 bases: TGTGCCAGCAGTTTACCCCCCCCAGATACGCAGTATTTT.

This clonotype was picked up a small number of times. V is TRBV28 and J is TRBJ1-2; a possible D gene is TRBD1 (6 bases). The CDR3 covers 15 residues. CDR1 and CDR2 (germline): MDHEN, SYDVKM. V was trimmed by 6 bases and J by 5 bases, leaving 19 bases between them. The CDR3 bases are TGTGCCAGCAGCGGAGGCGTACCTAGGGGGTATGGCTACACCTTC. This codes for CASSGGVPRGYGYTF.

This clonotype has only a few counts. The V and J genes are TRBV2 and TRBJ1-3; possibly TRBD1 for D (5 bases). The V and J ends lost 8 bases and 8 bases respectively, with 19 bases between them. Germline assignment: CDR1 SNHLY and CDR2 FYNNEI. This CDR3 has 14 residues. CDR3 protein: CASGRDSRSDTIYF. The DNA for the CDR3 is TGTGCCAGCGGTAGGGACTCCCGCTCCGACACCATATATTTT.